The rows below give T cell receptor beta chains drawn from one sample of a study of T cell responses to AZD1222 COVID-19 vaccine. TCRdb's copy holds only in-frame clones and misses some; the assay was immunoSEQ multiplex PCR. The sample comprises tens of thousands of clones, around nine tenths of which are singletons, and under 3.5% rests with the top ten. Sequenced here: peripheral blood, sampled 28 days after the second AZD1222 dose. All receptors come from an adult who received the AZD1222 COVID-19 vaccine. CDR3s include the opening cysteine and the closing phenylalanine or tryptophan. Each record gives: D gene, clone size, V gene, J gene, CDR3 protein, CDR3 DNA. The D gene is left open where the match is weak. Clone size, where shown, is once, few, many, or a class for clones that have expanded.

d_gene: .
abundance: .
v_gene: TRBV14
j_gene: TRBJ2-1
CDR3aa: CASSLVWGSEQFF
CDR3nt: TGTGCCAGCAGTTTAGTATGGGGATCTGAGCAGTTCTTC

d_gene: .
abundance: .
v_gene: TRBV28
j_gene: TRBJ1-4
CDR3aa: CASSWGGTAEKLFF
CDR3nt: TGTGCCAGCAGCTGGGGGGGGACCGCTGAAAAACTGTTTTTT

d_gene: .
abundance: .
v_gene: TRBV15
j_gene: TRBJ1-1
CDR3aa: CATSAGRTNTEAFF
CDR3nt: TGTGCCACCTCGGCTGGACGGACAAACACTGAAGCTTTCTTT

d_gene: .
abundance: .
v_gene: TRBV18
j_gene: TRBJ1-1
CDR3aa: CASSLTTDMNTEAFF
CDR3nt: TGTGCCAGCTCTCTCACGACGGATATGAACACTGAAGCTTTCTTT

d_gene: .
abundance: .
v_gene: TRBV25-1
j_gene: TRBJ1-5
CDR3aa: CASSDPREGSDQPQHF
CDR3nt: TGTGCCAGCAGTGACCCCAGGGAGGGCAGTGATCAGCCCCAGCATTTT

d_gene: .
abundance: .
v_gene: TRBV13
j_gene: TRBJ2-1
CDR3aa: CASSLLINRQSSYNEQFF
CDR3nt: TGTGCCAGCAGCTTGCTAATAAACAGGCAAAGCTCCTACAATGAGCAGTTCTTC

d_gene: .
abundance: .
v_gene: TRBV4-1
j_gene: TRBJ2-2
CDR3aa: CASSQDQGTGELFF
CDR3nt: TGCGCCAGCAGCCAAGATCAGGGGACCGGGGAGCTGTTTTTT

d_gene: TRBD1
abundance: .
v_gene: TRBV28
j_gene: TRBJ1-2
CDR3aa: CATESTGSGYTF
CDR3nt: TGTGCCACCGAGTCGACAGGGAGTGGCTACACCTTC

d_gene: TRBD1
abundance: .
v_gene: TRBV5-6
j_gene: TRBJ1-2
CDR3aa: CASSPGTGINYGYTF
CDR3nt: TGTGCCAGCAGCCCTGGGACAGGGATCAACTATGGCTACACCTTC

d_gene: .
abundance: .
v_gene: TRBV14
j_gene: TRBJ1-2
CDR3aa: CASSQEGDGWDGYTF
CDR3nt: TGTGCCAGCAGCCAAGAGGGGGATGGATGGGATGGCTACACCTTC

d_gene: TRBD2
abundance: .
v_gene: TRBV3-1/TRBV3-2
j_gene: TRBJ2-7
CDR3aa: CASSGPSGGSLEQYF
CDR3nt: TGTGCCAGCAGCGGTCCCAGCGGGGGGTCCTTAGAGCAGTACTTC

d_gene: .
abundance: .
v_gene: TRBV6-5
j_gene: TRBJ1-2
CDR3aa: CASSPQGAGYTF
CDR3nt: TGTGCCAGCAGTCCACAGGGTGCAGGCTACACCTTC

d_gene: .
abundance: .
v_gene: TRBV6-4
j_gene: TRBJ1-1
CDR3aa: CASSLTGNTEAFF
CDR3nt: TGTGCCAGCAGCCTCACAGGGAACACTGAAGCTTTCTTT

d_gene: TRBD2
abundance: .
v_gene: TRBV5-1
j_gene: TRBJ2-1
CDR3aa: CASSFGLAGGQNYEQFF
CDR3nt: TGCGCCAGCAGCTTCGGACTAGCGGGGGGGCAAAATTATGAGCAGTTCTTC

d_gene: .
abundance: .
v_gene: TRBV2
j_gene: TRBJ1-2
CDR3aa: CASSEYSLNYGYTF
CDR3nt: TGTGCCAGCAGTGAATACAGTCTAAACTATGGCTACACCTTC

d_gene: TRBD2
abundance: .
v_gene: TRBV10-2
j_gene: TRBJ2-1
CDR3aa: CASSALAGGGNEQFF
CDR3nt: TGCGCCAGCAGTGCCTTAGCGGGGGGGGGCAATGAGCAGTTCTTC

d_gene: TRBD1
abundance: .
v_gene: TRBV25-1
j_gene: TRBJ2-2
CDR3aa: CASSDPTGGETGELFF
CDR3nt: TGTGCCAGCAGTGATCCCACAGGGGGCGAAACCGGGGAGCTGTTTTTT

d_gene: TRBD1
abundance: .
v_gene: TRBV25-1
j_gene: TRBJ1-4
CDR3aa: CASSEYGTANEKLFF
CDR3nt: TGTGCCAGCAGTGAATACGGGACAGCGAATGAAAAACTGTTTTTT

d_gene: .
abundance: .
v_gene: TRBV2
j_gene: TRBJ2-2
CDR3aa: CASSVSDAGTGELFF
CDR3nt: TGTGCCAGCAGTGTTTCGGACGCCGGCACCGGGGAGCTGTTTTTT

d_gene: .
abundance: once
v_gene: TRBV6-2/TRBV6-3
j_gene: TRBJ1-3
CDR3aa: CASSGNTVVDF
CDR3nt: TGTGCCAGCAGCGGGAACACCGTCGTGGATTTT

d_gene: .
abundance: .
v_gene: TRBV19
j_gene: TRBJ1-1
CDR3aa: CASTLGSPMNTEAFF
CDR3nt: TGTGCCAGTACTCTAGGGTCACCCATGAACACTGAAGCTTTCTTT

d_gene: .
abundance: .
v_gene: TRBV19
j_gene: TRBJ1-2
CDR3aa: CASSTYKEGYGYTF
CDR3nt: TGTGCCAGTAGTACATATAAGGAGGGCTATGGCTACACCTTC

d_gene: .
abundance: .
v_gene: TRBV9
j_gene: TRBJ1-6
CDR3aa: CASSADADLFSSPLHF
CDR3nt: TGTGCCAGCAGCGCCGATGCGGACCTGTTCAGTTCACCCCTCCACTTT

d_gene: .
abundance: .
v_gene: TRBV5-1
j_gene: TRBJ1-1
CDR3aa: CASSSTGGGTEAFF
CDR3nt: TGCGCCAGCAGCTCGACAGGCGGGGGCACTGAAGCTTTCTTT

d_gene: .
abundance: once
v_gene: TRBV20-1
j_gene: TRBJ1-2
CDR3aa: CSEGTDYGYTF
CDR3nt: TGCAGTGAAGGGACCGACTATGGCTACACCTTC

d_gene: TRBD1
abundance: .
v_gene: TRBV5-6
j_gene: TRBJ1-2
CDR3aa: CASSSGTGLTTYGYTF
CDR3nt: TGTGCCAGCAGCTCCGGGACAGGCTTAACTACCTATGGCTACACCTTC

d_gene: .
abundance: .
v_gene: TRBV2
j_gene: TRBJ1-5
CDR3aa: CASSETRSQPQHF
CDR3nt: TGTGCCAGCAGTGAAACCAGGAGTCAGCCCCAGCATTTT

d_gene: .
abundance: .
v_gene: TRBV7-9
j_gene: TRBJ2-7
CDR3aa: CASSHRDGNYEQYF
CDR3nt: TGTGCCAGCAGCCACCGGGACGGAAACTACGAGCAGTACTTC

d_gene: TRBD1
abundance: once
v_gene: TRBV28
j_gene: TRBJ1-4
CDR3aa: CASRVGGQGLLNEKLFF
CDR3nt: TGTGCCAGCAGGGTGGGGGGACAGGGCCTCCTAAATGAAAAACTGTTTTTT

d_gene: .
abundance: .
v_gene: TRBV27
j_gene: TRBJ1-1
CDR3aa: CASRGAGKIEAFF
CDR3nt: TGTGCCAGCAGGGGGGCAGGGAAGATTGAAGCTTTCTTT

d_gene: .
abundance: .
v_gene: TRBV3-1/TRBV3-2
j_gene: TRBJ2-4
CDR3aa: CASSQTLEKMVGIQYF
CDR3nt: TGTGCCAGCAGCCAAACGCTCGAAAAAATGGTGGGCATTCAGTACTTC

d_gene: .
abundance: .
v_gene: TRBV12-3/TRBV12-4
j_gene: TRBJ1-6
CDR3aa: CASSLGDYSPLHF
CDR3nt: TGTGCCAGCAGTTTAGGGGACTATTCACCCCTCCACTTT

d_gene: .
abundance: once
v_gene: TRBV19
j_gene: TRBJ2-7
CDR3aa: CASSAGATYEQYF
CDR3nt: TGTGCCAGTAGTGCGGGGGCCACCTACGAGCAGTACTTC

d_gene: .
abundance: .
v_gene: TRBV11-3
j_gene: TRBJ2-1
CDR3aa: CASSLARGGNEQFF
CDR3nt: TGTGCCAGCAGCTTAGCCAGGGGTGGTAATGAGCAGTTCTTC

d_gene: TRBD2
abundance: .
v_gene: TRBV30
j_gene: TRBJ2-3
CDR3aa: CAWQWASGDHTQYF
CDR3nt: TGTGCCTGGCAATGGGCTAGCGGGGATCATACGCAGTATTTT

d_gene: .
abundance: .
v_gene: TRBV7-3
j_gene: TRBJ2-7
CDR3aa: CASSPQTPDMNYEQYF
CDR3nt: TGTGCCAGCAGCCCACAAACACCGGACATGAACTACGAGCAGTACTTC

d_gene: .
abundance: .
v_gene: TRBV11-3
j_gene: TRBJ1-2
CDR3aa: CASSQMGFGGYTF
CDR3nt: TGTGCCAGCAGCCAGATGGGATTCGGTGGCTACACCTTC

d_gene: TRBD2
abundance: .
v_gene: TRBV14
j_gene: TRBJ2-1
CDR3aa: CASSHYSGGFYNEQFF
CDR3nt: TGTGCCAGCAGCCACTATAGCGGGGGGTTCTACAATGAGCAGTTCTTC

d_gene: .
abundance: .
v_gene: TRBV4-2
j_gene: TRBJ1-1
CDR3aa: CASSQVLGAGNTEAFF
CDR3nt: TGTGCCAGCAGCCAAGTGCTGGGGGCGGGGAACACTGAAGCTTTCTTT

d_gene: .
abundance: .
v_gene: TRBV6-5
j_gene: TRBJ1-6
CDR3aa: CASSYSTAPRNPLHF
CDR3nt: TGTGCCAGCAGTTACAGCACAGCCCCTAGGAATCCCCTCCACTTT

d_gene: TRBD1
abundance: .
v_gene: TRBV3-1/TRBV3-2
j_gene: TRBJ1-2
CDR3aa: CASSLLGQGAYGYTF
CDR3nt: TGTGCCAGCAGCCTATTGGGACAGGGGGCTTATGGCTACACCTTC

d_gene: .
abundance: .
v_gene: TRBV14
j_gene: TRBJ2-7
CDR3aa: CASSQHRSAYEQYF
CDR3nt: TGTGCCAGCAGCCAACACAGGTCGGCCTACGAGCAGTACTTC

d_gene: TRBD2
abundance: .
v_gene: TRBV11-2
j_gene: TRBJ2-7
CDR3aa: CASSLGGGEYEQYF
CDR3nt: TGTGCCAGCAGCCTCGGGGGAGGGGAGTACGAGCAGTACTTC

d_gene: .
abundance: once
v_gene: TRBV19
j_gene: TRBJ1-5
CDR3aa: CASSLQGNSNQPQHF
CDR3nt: TGTGCCAGTAGCTTACAGGGTAACAGCAATCAGCCCCAGCATTTT

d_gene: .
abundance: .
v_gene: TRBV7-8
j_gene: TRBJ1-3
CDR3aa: CASSLAGDGGSGNTIYF
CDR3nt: TGTGCCAGCAGCTTAGCCGGGGACGGGGGCTCCGGAAACACCATATATTTT